This TCR beta chain was found in a study of T cells in Graves' hyperthyroidism and ophthalmopathy. RNA transcripts gave rise to amplified TCR beta CDR3 regions. The TCR CDR3 first-round RT-PCR relied on the HTBI primer set. In TCRdb, the multiplex PCR reads were re-called with MiXCR into one record per CDR3 protein. The data hold around 800,000 distinct CDR3 sequences, with about 38% observed a single time. This clonotype was counted ten times or more. In germline, CDR1 is DFQATT, CDR2 SNEGSKA (reference sequence). This CDR3 spans 13 amino acids. Trimming took 7 bases from V and 0 from J; bases not matched to a gene: 5. Patients were aged 18 to 65, had disease duration under 2 months, and had newly diagnosed hyperthyroidism.

The sequence was collected from a young man with Graves' hyperthyroidism. The chain carries TRBV20-1 and TRBJ1-1; 7 bases align to TRBD1. Sequenced input: blood. Here the CDR3 reads CSDAGGMNTEAFF. In DNA, the CDR3 is TGCAGTGACGCAGGGGGGATGAACACTGAAGCTTTCTTT.